Listed here are 3 T cell receptor beta chains from one sample, sequenced in a study of OX40 agonist ivuxolimab in advanced cancers. TCRdb keeps only in-frame clones here, not all; method: immunoSEQ multiplex PCR. The table lists 30,000 to 40,000 clones, approximately 90% of them singletons. The sample in question was CD4+ or CD8+ T cells sorted from blood, obtained in a trial of the OX40 agonist ivuxolimab. These receptors originate from an adult with an advanced solid tumor such as melanoma, head and neck, liver or kidney cancer.

This rearrangement joins TRBV7-9 to TRBJ2-7; the match to TRBD1 covers 11 bases. The V gene end was trimmed by 4 bases and the J gene end by 1 base; junction bases not matched to a gene: 6. The germline V gene encodes CDR1 SEHNR and CDR2 FQNEAQ (reference sequence). The CDR3 extends over 16 amino acids. The CDR3 DNA reads TGTGCCAGCAGCTCGGAATGGGACAGGGGGTCCTACGAGCAGTACTTC. Its translation: CASSSEWDRGSYEQYF.

V and J are TRBV4-1 and TRBJ1-2, with no clear D. Trimming cost V 0 bases and J 1 base, with 9 bases left between them. The CDR3 spans 15 residues. CDR1 and CDR2 (germline): MGHRA, YSYEKL. The CDR3 region is CASSQDSSGNYGYTF. DNA for the CDR3: TGCGCCAGCAGCCAAGATTCCAGCGGTAACTATGGCTACACCTTC.

V and J are TRBV7-9 and TRBJ1-3; 7 nucleotides align to TRBD1. The CDR3 runs to 15 residues. CDR1 and CDR2 (germline): SEHNR, FQNEAQ (reference sequence). Trimming cost V 6 bases and J 4 bases; bases outside gene matches: 9. The DNA for the CDR3 is TGTGCCAGCAGACCAAATACAGGGGCGGGAAACACCATATATTTT. Its protein is CASRPNTGAGNTIYF.